The source of this T cell receptor (beta chain) is a study of T cells in Graves' hyperthyroidism and ophthalmopathy. Researchers amplified the TCR beta CDR3 regions from RNA transcripts. With the HTBI primer set, the TCR CDR3 went through a first round of RT-PCR. TCRdb reprocessed the multiplex PCR reads with MiXCR, giving one entry per CDR3 protein. The sample shows around 390,000 distinct CDR3 sequences, more than 12% of them seen only once. This clonotype was detected ten times or more. The germline V gene has CDR1 DFQATT and CDR2 SNEGSKA (reference sequence). CDR3 length: 16 amino acids. The V gene lost 0 bases and the J gene lost 4 bases, with 16 bases spanning the gap.

V gene TRBV20-1 combines with J gene TRBJ2-1; a possible D gene is TRBD1 (6 bases). Sequences were obtained from blood. This clonotype was sampled from a woman between 25 and 40 years old with Graves' ophthalmopathy. This chain's CDR3 is CSARDTFQGRYNEQFF. The CDR3 coding sequence is TGCAGTGCTAGAGATACTTTCCAGGGGCGATACAATGAGCAGTTCTTC.